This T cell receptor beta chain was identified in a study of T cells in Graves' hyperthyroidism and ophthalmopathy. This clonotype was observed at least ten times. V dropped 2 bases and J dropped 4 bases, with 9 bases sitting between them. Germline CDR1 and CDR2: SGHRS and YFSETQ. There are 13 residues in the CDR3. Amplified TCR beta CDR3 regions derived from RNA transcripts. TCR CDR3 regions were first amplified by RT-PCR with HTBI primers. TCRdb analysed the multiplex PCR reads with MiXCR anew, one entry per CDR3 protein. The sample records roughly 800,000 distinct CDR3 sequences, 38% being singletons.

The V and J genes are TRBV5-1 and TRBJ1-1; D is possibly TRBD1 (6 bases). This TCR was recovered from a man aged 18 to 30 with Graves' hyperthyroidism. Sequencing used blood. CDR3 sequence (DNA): TGCGCCAGCAGCTTTGTACAGGGCACTGAAGCTTTCTTT. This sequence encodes CASSFVQGTEAFF.